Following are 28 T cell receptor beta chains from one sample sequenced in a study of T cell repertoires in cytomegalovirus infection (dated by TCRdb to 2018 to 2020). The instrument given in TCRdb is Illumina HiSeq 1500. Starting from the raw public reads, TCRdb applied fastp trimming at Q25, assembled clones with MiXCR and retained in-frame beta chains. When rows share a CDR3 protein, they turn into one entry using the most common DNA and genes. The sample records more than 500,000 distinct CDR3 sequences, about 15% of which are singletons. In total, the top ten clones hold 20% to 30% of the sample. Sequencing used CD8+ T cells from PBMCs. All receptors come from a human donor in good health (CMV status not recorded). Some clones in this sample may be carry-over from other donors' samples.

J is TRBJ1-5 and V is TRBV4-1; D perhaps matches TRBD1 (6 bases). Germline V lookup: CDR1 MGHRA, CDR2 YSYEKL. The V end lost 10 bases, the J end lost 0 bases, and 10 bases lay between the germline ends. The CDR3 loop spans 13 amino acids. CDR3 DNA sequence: TGCGCCATCCAGGGGTTTAGCAATCAGCCCCAGCATTTT. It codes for CAIQGFSNQPQHF.

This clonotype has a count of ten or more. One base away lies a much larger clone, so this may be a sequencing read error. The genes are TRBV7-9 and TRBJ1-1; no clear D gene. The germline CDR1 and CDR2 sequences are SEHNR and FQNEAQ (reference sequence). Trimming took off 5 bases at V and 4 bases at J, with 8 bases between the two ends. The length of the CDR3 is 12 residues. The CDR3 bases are TGTGCCAGCAGCCCCTCTGGCACTGAAGCTTTCTTT. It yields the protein CASSPSGTEAFF.

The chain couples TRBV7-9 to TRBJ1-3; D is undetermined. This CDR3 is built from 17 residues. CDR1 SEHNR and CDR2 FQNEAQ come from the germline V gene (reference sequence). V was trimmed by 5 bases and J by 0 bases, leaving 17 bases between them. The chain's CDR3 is CASSPPLRTDSGNTIYF. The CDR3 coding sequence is TGTGCCAGCAGCCCACCTTTACGGACTGACTCTGGAAACACCATATATTTT.

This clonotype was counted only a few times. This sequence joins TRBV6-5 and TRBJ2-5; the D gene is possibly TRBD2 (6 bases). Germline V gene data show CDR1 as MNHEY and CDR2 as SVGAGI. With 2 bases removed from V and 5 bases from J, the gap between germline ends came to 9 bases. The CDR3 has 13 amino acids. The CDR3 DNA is TGTGCCAGCAGTTACGGGGGGATCGAGACCCAGTACTTC. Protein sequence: CASSYGGIETQYF.

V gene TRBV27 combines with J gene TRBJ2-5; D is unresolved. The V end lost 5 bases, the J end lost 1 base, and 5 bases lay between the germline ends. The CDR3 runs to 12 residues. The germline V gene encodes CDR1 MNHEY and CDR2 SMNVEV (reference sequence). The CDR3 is CASSHFQETQYF. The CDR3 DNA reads TGTGCCAGCAGTCACTTCCAAGAGACCCAGTACTTC.

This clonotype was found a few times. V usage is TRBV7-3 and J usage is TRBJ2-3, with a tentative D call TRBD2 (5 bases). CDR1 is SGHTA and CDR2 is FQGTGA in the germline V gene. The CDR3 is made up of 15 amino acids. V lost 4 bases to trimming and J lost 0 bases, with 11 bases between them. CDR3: CASSSGSLSTDTQYF. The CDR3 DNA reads TGTGCCAGCAGCTCTGGGAGCTTGAGCACAGATACGCAGTATTTT.

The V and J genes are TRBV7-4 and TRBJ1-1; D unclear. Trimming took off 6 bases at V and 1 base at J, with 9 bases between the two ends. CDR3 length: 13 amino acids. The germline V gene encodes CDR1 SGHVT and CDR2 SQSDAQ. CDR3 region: CASRESPNTEAFF. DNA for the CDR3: TGTGCCAGCAGGGAGAGTCCGAACACTGAAGCTTTCTTT.

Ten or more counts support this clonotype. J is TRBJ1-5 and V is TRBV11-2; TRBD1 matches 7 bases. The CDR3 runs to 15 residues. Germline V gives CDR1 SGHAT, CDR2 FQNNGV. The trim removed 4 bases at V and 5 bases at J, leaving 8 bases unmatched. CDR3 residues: CASSSLDRLDQPQHF. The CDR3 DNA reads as TGTGCCAGCAGCTCCCTGGACAGGTTGGATCAGCCCCAGCATTTT.

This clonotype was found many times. For the CDR3, the DNA is TGTGCCAGCAGCCCCTTATTGGGACCCCCTCTAGAGTACAATGAGCAGTTCTTC. It translates to CASSPLLGPPLEYNEQFF. This chain uses TRBV7-3 with TRBJ2-1; D tentatively fits TRBD1 or TRBD2 (5 bases each). The CDR3 is 18 amino acids. Germline assignment: CDR1 SGHTA and CDR2 FQGTGA. Trimming cost V 5 bases and J 4 bases, with 24 bases left between them. The variable domain in full, with the rest retrieved from reference TRBV7-3 and TRBJ2-1, is GAGVSQTPSNKVTEKGKYVELRCDPISGHTALYWYRQSLGQGPEFLIYFQGTGAADDSGLPNDRFFAVRPEGSVSTLKIQRTERGDSAVYLCASSPLLGPPLEYNEQFFGPGTRLTVL.

The CDR3 DNA follows: TGTGCCAGCAGCCTCCTCGACAGTTATGGAAACACCATATATTTT. Protein: CASSLLDSYGNTIYF. This rearrangement joins TRBV9 to TRBJ1-3; D may be TRBD1 (5 bases). CDR3 length equals 15 residues. With 4 bases removed from V and 3 bases from J, the gap between germline ends came to 14 bases. Germline CDR1 reads SGDLS; CDR2 reads YYNGEE.

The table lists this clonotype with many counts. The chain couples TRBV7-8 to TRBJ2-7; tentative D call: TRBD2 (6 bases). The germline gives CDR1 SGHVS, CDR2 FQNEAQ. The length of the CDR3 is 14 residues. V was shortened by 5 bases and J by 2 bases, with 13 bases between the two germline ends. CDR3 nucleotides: TGTGCCAGCAGCGTAGGAGCGGGCACCTACGAGCAGTACTTC. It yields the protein CASSVGAGTYEQYF.

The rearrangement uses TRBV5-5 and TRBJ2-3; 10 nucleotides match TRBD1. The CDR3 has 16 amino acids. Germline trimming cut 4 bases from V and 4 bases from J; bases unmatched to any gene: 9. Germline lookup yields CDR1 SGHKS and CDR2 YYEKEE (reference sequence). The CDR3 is CASSRGTGDWADTQYF. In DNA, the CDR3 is TGTGCCAGCAGCCGCGGGACAGGGGATTGGGCAGATACGCAGTATTTT.

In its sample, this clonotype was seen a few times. This CDR3 is CASSVDESSGSYNEQFF. For the CDR3, the DNA is TGTGCCAGCAGCGTAGATGAGAGTAGCGGGAGTTACAATGAGCAGTTCTTC. The V gene is TRBV9, the J gene TRBJ2-1, with TRBD2 identical over 9 bases. The CDR3 runs to 17 residues. The junction had 8 bases not matched to a gene; V was cut back by 0 bases and J by 4 bases. The germline V gene encodes CDR1 SGDLS and CDR2 YYNGEE.

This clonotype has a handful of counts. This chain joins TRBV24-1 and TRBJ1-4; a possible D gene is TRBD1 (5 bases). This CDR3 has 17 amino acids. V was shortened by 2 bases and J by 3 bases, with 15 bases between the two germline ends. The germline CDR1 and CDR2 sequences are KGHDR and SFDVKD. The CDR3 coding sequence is TGTGCCACCAGTGATTGGGGCCTGGGAGGAGCTAATGAAAAACTGTTTTTT. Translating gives CATSDWGLGGANEKLFF.

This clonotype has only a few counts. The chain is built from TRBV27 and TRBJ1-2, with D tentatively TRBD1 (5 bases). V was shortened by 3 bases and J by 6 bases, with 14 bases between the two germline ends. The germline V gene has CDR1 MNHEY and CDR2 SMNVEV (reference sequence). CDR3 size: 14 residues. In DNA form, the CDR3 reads TGTGCCAGCAGTTTGGACGGAGGGGTGAATGGCTACACCTTC. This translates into CASSLDGGVNGYTF.

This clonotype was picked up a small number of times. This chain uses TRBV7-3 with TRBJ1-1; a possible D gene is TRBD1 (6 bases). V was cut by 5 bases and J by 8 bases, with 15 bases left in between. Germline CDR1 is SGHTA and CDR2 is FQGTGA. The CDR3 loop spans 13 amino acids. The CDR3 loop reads CASSPYGGGEAFF. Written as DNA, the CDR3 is TGTGCCAGCAGCCCGTATGGAGGGGGGGAAGCTTTCTTT. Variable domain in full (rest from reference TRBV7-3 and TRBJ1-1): GAGVSQTPSNKVTEKGKYVELRCDPISGHTALYWYRQSLGQGPEFLIYFQGTGAADDSGLPNDRFFAVRPEGSVSTLKIQRTERGDSAVYLCASSPYGGGEAFFGQGTRLTVV.

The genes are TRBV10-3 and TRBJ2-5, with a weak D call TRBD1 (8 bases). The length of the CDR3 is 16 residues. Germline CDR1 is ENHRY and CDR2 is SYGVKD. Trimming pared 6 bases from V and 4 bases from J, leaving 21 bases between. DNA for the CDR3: TGTGCCATCAGCCGGGAGGACAGGGCCGCTATAGAGACCCAGTACTTC. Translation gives CAISREDRAAIETQYF.

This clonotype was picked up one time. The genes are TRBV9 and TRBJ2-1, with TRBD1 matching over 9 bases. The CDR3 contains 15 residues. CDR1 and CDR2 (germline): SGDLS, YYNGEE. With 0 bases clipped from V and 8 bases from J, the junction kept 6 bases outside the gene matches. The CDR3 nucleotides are TGTGCCAGCAGCGTAGGGGACAGGGCCTTCTATGAGCAGTTCTTC. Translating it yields CASSVGDRAFYEQFF.

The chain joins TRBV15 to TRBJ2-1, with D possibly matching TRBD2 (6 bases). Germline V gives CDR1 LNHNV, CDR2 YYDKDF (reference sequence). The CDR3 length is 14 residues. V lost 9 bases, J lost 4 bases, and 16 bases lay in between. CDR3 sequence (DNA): TGTGCCACAGGCCCGGGACTCCCTTACAATGAGCAGTTCTTC. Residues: CATGPGLPYNEQFF. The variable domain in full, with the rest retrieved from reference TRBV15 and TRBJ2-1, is DAMVIQNPRYQVTQFGKPVTLSCSQTLNHNVMYWYQQKSSQAPKLLFHYYDKDFNNEADTPDNFQSRRPNTSFCFLDIRSPGLGDTAMYLCATGPGLPYNEQFFGPGTRLTVL.

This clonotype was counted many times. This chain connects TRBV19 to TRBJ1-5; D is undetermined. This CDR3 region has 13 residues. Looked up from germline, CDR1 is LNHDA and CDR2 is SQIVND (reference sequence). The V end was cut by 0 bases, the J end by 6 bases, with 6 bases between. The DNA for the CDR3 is TGTGCCAGTAGTATAGAGGAAGGTCAGCCCCAGCATTTT. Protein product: CASSIEEGQPQHF.

The CDR3 loop reads CASTASVNEQFF. The CDR3 DNA reads as TGTGCCAGCACCGCCTCGGTCAATGAGCAGTTCTTC. The chain has TRBV11-2 and TRBJ2-1; no firm D call. Trimming shortened V by 7 bases and J by 6 bases, and 10 bases separated the two germline ends. This CDR3 is 12 amino acids long. CDR1 is SGHAT, CDR2 FQNNGV, per germline.

CDR3 bases: TGCGCCAGCAGTCAACTAGCCAAAAACATTCAGTACTTC. Translation: CASSQLAKNIQYF. V is TRBV23-1 and J is TRBJ2-4; D not resolved. TRBV23-1 is an ORF; its function is uncertain. V shed 2 bases and J shed 0 bases, with 2 bases lying between them. CDR3 length: 13 amino acids.

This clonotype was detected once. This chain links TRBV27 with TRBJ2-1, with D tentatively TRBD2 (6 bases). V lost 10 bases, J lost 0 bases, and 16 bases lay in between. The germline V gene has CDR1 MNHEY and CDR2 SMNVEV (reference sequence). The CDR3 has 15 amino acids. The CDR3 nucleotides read TGTGCCACCCAGTTACGGGGGTCCTCCTACAATGAGCAGTTCTTC. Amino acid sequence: CATQLRGSSYNEQFF.

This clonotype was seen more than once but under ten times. The CDR3 nucleotides read TGTGCCAGCAGCTCGGGGGACCGCCACTACGAGCAGTACTTC. This encodes CASSSGDRHYEQYF. The V gene is TRBV7-6, the J gene TRBJ2-7, with D perhaps matching TRBD2 (6 bases). The length of the CDR3 is 14 residues. CDR1 and CDR2 from the germline V gene are SGHVS and FNYEAQ. V was clipped by 4 bases and J by 3 bases, with 13 bases between them.

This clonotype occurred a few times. This CDR3 reads CATSDPGLTNEQFF. The CDR3 nucleotides read TGTGCCACCAGTGACCCGGGACTCACGAATGAGCAGTTCTTC. The chain links TRBV24-1 to TRBJ2-1; D perhaps matches TRBD2 (6 bases). The V gene's germline CDR1 is KGHDR and CDR2 SFDVKD. CDR3 length: 14 residues. V was pared by 4 bases and J by 7 bases, with 13 bases between.

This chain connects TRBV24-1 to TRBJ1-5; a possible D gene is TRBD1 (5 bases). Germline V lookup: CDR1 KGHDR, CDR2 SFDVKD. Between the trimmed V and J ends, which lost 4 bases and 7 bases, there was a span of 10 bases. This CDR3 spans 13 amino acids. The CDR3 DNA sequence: TGTGCCACCAGTGACCAGGGTTGGCAGCCCCAGCATTTT. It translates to CATSDQGWQPQHF.

The CDR3 is CASSQEREGPNTDTQYF. The DNA for the CDR3 is TGCGCCAGCAGCCAAGAGAGGGAAGGGCCAAACACAGATACGCAGTATTTT. V gene TRBV4-1 combines with J gene TRBJ2-3; a possible D gene is TRBD2 (5 bases). Germline-derived CDR1 and CDR2 are MGHRA and YSYEKL. The CDR3 runs 17 residues. V was shortened by 0 bases and J by 2 bases, with 15 bases between the two germline ends.

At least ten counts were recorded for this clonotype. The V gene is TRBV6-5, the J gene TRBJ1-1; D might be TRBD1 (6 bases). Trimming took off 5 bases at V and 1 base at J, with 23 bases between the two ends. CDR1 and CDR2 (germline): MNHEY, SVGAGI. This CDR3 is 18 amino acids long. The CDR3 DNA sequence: TGTGCCAGCAGTCCCTCGGTTAGGTACAGGGACAAGAACACTGAAGCTTTCTTT. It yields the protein CASSPSVRYRDKNTEAFF.